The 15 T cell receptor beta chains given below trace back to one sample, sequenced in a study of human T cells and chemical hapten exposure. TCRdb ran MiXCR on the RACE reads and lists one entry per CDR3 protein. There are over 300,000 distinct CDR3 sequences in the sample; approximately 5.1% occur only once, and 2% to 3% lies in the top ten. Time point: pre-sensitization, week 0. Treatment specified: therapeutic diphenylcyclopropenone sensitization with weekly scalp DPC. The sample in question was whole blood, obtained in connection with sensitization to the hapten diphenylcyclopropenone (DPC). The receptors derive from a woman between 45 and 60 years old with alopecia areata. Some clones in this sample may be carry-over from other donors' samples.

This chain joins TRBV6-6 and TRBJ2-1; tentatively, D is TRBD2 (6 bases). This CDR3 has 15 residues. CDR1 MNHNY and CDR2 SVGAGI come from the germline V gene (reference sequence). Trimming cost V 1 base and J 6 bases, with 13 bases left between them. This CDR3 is CASSYYGGAPNEQFF. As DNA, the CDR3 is TGTGCCAGCAGTTACTACGGGGGAGCACCCAATGAGCAGTTCTTC.

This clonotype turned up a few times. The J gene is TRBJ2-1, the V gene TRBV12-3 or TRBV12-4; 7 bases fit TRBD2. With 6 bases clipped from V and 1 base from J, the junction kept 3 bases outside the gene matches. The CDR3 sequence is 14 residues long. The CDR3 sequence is CASRTSDSYNEQFF. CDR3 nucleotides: TGTGCCAGCAGAACTAGCGATTCCTACAATGAGCAGTTCTTC.

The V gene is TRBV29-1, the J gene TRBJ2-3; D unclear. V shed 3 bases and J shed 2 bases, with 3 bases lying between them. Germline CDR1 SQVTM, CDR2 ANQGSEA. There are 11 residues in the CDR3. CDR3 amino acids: CSVEPTDTQYF. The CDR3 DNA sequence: TGCAGCGTTGAGCCCACAGATACGCAGTATTTT.

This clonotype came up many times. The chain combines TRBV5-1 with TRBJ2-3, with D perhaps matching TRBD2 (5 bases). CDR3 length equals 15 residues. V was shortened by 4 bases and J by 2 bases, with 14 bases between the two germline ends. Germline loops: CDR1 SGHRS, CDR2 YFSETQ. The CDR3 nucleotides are TGCGCCAGCAGCCCCCGACTAACCCCCACAGATACGCAGTATTTT. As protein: CASSPRLTPTDTQYF. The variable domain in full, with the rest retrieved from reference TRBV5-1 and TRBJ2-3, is KAGVTQTPRYLIKTRGQQVTLSCSPISGHRSVSWYQQTPGQGLQFLFEYFSETQRNKGNFPGRFSGRQFSNSRSEMNVSTLELGDSALYLCASSPRLTPTDTQYFGPGTRLTVL.

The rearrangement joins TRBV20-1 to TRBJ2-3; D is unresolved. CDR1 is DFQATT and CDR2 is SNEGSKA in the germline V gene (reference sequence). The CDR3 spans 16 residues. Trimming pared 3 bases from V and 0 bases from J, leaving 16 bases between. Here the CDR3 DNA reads TGCAGTGCTAGTCCTGGACCTCGTCCTAGCACAGATACGCAGTATTTT. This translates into CSASPGPRPSTDTQYF.

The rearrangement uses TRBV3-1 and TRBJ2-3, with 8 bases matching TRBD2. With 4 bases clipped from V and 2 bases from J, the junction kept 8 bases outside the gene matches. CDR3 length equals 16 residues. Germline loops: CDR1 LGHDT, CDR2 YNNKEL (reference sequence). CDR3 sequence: CASSRSKRGLTDTQYF. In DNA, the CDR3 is TGTGCCAGCAGCCGTTCCAAGCGGGGGCTCACAGATACGCAGTATTTT.

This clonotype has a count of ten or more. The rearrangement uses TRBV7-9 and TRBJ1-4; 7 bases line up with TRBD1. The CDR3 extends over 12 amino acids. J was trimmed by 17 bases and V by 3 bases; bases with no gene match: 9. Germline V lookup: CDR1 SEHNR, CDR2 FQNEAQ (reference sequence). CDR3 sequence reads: CASSFSQGDSFF. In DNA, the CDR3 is TGTGCCAGCAGCTTTTCCCAGGGGGACAGTTTTTTT.

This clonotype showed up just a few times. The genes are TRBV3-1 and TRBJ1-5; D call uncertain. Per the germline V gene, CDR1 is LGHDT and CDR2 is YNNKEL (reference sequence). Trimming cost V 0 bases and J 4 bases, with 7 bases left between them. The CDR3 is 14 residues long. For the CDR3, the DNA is TGTGCCAGCAGCCAAGACGGGTGGAATCAGCCCCAGCATTTT. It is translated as CASSQDGWNQPQHF.

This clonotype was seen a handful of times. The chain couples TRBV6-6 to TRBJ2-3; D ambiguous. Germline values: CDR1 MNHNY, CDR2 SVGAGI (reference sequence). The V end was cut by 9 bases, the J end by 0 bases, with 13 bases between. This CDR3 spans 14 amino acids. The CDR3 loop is CARRATSSTDTQYF. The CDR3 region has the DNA TGTGCCAGACGGGCAACGTCAAGCACAGATACGCAGTATTTT.

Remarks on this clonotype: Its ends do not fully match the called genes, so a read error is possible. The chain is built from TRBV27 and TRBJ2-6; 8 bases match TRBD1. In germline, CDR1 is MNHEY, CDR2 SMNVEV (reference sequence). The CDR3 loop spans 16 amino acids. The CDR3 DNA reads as TGTGCCAGCAGTCCGTTGACAGGGGAAGGGGCCAACGTCCTGTCTTTC. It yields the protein CASSPLTGEGANVLSF.

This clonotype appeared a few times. The CDR3 DNA reads TGTGCCAGCAGTGGACAGTTATTCTCTGGGGCCAACGTCCTGACTTTC. Translation gives CASSGQLFSGANVLTF. This rearrangement joins TRBV12-3 or TRBV12-4 to TRBJ2-6, with a possible D match to TRBD1 (6 bases). CDR3 size: 16 residues. Trimming stripped 5 bases from V and 0 bases from J, with 11 bases between.

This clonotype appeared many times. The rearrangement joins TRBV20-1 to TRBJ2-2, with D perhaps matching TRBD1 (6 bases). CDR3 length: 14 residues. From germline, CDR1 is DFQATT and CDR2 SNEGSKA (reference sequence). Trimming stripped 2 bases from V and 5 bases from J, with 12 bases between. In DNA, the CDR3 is TGCAGTGCTAGATCCTTAGGGGGAACCGGGGAGCTGTTTTTT. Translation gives CSARSLGGTGELFF.

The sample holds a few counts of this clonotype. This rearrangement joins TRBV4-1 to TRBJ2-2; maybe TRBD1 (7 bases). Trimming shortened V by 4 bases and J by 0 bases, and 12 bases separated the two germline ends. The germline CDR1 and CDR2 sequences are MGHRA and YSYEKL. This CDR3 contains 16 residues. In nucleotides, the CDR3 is TGCGCCAGCAGCCTTGACAGGGAGGCGAACACCGGGGAGCTGTTTTTT. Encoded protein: CASSLDREANTGELFF.

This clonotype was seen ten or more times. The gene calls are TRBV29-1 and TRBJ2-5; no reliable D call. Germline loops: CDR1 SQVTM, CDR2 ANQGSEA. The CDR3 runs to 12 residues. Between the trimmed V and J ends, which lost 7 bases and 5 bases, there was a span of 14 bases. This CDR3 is CSASPEAETQYF. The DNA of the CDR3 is TGCAGCGCCAGTCCAGAGGCGGAGACCCAGTACTTC.

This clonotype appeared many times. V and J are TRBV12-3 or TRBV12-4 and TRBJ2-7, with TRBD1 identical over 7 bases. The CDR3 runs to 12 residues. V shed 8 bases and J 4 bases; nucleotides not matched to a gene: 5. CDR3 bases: TGTGCCAGCTCATCACAGGGGTACGAGCAGTACTTC. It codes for CASSSQGYEQYF.